In this sample, the clone carrying this TCR beta chain turned up many times. No antigen is known for it. Unique molecular identifiers were built into the TCRbeta library. TCRdb re-called the PCR reads with MiXCR, one entry per CDR3 protein. This sample has just under 250,000 distinct CDR3 sequences, with about a quarter found just once. Germline-derived CDR1 and CDR2 are SQVTM and ANQGSEA. The V gene lost 4 bases and the J gene lost 6 bases, with 6 bases spanning the gap. The CDR3 contains 10 residues. This specimen belongs to a study of T-cell reconstitution after alpha-beta-depleted transplantation in children. Points from the study as a whole: When one year had passed after transplant, most T-cell counts and diversity came from newly produced T cells.

This clonotype was sampled from a girl aged 2-10 years with Fanconi anemia, due to receive a stem cell transplant. V and J are TRBV29-1 and TRBJ1-1, with D unresolved. The sample in question was PBMCs, obtained before TCRalphabeta/CD19-depleted stem cell transplant. CDR3 region: CSVVGAEAFF. The CDR3 DNA is TGCAGCGTTGTTGGAGCTGAAGCTTTCTTT.